The rows below give T cell receptor beta chains drawn from one sample of a study of T cell responses to AZD1222 COVID-19 vaccine. Libraries were prepared by immunoSEQ multiplex PCR; TCRdb keeps only in-frame clonotypes and omits some of them. The table records about 140,000 clones, around 93% of them present only once. Sequencing was performed on peripheral blood, taken on day 0 of AZD1222 vaccination. These receptors all come from an adult in good health. CDR3s include the opening cysteine and the closing phenylalanine or tryptophan. Clone size, where shown, is once, few, many, or a class for clones that have expanded.

V gene	J gene	CDR3 length	clone size	CDR3 protein
TRBV4-3	TRBJ2-7	14	-	CASSQDTGAYEQYF
TRBV19	TRBJ2-4	14	-	CASSGSWAKNIQYF
TRBV7-6	TRBJ2-7	15	once	CASSYGTGGPYEQYF
TRBV10-2	TRBJ1-1	13	-	CAMRPAGETEAFF
TRBV10-2	TRBJ2-7	12	-	CASSEVPYEQYF
TRBV9	TRBJ1-4	14	-	CASSLGTSGEKLFF
TRBV6-4	TRBJ2-2	15	-	CASSPQGVGTGELFF
TRBV28	TRBJ1-1	11	-	CASSLEHEAFF
TRBV4-2	TRBJ2-2	15	-	CASSPGLVETGELFF
TRBV7-9	TRBJ1-1	18	-	CASKRVAVPSKTNTEAFF
TRBV2	TRBJ2-3	15	-	CASSVAGAPTDTQYF
TRBV6-5	TRBJ1-4	16	few	CASSYSFGATNEKLFF
TRBV29-1	TRBJ2-1	11	-	CSVDFGLEQFF
TRBV30	TRBJ2-3	14	-	CAWSLTGGPDTQYF
TRBV30	TRBJ2-1	14	-	CAWSVRLYNDEQFF
TRBV2	TRBJ2-2	15	-	CASRAGTTNTGELFF
TRBV19	TRBJ1-6	15	-	CASSIHMGRDSPLHF
TRBV10-1	TRBJ2-7	16	-	CASSEWETGNFYEQYF
TRBV7-3	TRBJ1-6	15	-	CASSLSAVYNSPLHF
TRBV23-1	TRBJ2-6	19	few	CASSQCRDRSYSGANVLTF
TRBV9	TRBJ1-2	13	-	CASGAEGMDGYTF
TRBV3-1/TRBV3-2	TRBJ2-5	14	once	CASSQAKERETQYF
TRBV7-9	TRBJ1-5	13	-	CASSRGADQPQHF
TRBV27	TRBJ2-7	18	-	CASGPVHFITSGEGEQYF
TRBV5-1	TRBJ1-1	14	-	CASSPAGGYTEAFF
TRBV12-5	TRBJ1-3	14	-	CASGLGIFGNTIYF
TRBV10-3	TRBJ2-1	15	-	CAISESTGAGDEQFF
TRBV7-9	TRBJ1-1	12	-	CASSLQGKEAFF
TRBV12-3/TRBV12-4	TRBJ2-7	12	-	CASSFLAGEQYF
TRBV12-3/TRBV12-4	TRBJ2-1	13	-	CASSPGGVGEQFF
TRBV5-8	TRBJ1-2	20	-	CASSLEPLTAGGQVLYGYTF
TRBV5-6	TRBJ1-4	15	-	CASSTGTGNAGKLFF
TRBV10-3	TRBJ2-1	15	-	CAISKGLINYNEQFF
TRBV4-1	TRBJ1-6	18	-	CASSQVLRRSSYNSPLHF
TRBV2	TRBJ1-1	13	-	CASTRQPNTEAFF
TRBV5-1	TRBJ2-1	14	-	CASRLTGGNNEQFF
TRBV28	TRBJ2-1	14	-	CASGGAGLNNEQFF
TRBV5-1	TRBJ1-2	12	-	CASTLGEYGYTF
TRBV14	TRBJ2-7	17	-	CASRFQPRDRWTYEQYF
TRBV14	TRBJ2-7	11	few	CASSQGHEQYF
TRBV7-7	TRBJ2-5	13	-	CASSLGGGETQYF
TRBV2	TRBJ2-7	14	-	CATSRDRGSYEQYF
TRBV18	TRBJ1-1	13	-	CASSGSQNTEAFF
TRBV19	TRBJ2-1	16	once	CASNDLGGPQDNEQFF
TRBV2	TRBJ1-5	15	-	CASSRTGGVGQPQHF
TRBV5-4	TRBJ2-5	16	-	CASSSGQGHRQETQYF
TRBV6-2/TRBV6-3	TRBJ2-6	13	-	CASSLRGANVLTF